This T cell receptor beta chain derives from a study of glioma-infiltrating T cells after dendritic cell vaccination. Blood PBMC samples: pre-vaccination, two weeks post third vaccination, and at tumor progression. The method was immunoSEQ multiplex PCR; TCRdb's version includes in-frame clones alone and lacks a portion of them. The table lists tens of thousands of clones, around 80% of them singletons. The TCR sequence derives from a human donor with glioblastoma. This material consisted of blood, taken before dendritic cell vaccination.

This CDR3 reads CASSFQAVYNEQFF. Written as DNA, the CDR3 is TGTGCCAGCAGTTTTCAAGCCGTTTACAATGAGCAGTTCTTC. V and J are TRBV27 and TRBJ2-1; unclear D gene. The length of the CDR3 is 14 residues. With 3 bases removed from V and 4 bases from J, the gap between germline ends came to 10 bases. Germline CDR1 and CDR2: MNHEY and SMNVEV (reference sequence).